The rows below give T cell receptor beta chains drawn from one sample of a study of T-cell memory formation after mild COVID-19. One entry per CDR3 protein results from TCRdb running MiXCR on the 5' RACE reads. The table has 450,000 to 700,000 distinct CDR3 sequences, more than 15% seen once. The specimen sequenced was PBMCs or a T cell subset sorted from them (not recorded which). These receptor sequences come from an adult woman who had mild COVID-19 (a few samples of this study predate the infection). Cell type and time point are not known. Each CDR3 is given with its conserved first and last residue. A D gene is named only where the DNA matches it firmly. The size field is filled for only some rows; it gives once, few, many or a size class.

TGTGCCACCAGCAGACAGGGTGGGTCACCCCTCCACTTT	CATSRQGGSPLHF	NA	TRBV15	TRBJ1-6	NA
TGCGCCAGCAGCTCTACACTCATGGACACTATCGGCGACGAGCAGTACTTC	CASSSTLMDTIGDEQYF	NA	TRBV5-1	TRBJ2-7	NA
TGCAGCGTTGCCCCAGGGCTGGAGACCCAGTACTTC	CSVAPGLETQYF	NA	TRBV29-1	TRBJ2-5	NA
TGTGCCAGCAGCCAAGATCCGGGAGGACTAGCGGGCACAGATACGCAGTATTTT	CASSQDPGGLAGTDTQYF	TRBD2	TRBV3-1	TRBJ2-3	few
TGTGCCAGCAGCCCCCACCCGACAGAGACGAACTATGGCTACACCTTC	CASSPHPTETNYGYTF	NA	TRBV7-8	TRBJ1-2	many
TGTGCCAGCAGCTTGGATGGACAGCCGAACACTGAAGCTTTCTTT	CASSLDGQPNTEAFF	NA	TRBV7-9	TRBJ1-1	NA
TGTGCCAGCAGCTTACAAGGACTCCGAAACAATGAGCAGTTCTTC	CASSLQGLRNNEQFF	NA	TRBV5-6	TRBJ2-1	NA
TGTGCCAGCCGGGGACAGGGATCCTACGAGCAGTACTTC	CASRGQGSYEQYF	TRBD1	TRBV25-1	TRBJ2-7	few
TGTGCCAGCAGTTCAAAATTTCAGGGCGGCTACGAGCAGTACTTC	CASSSKFQGGYEQYF	NA	TRBV27	TRBJ2-7	NA
TGTGCCAGCAGCGCCCAAGAGGCCCTCAGTTCGTATGGCTACACCTTC	CASSAQEALSSYGYTF	NA	TRBV7-2	TRBJ1-2	NA
TGTGCCAGTAGTCTTTCAGATGAGCAGTTCTTC	CASSLSDEQFF	NA	TRBV19	TRBJ2-1	NA
TGCAGCGTTGAAGAAGGCAGGGGGCTCACCGGGGAGCTGTTTTTT	CSVEEGRGLTGELFF	TRBD1	TRBV29-1	TRBJ2-2	NA
TGTGCCACCAGTGATTTCGGATACAGCGGGAGGGCCTCAGATACGCAGTATTTT	CATSDFGYSGRASDTQYF	TRBD2	TRBV24-1	TRBJ2-3	NA
TGCGCCAGCAGCCAAGATCACAGACTAGCGGGAGATAGGGATACGCAGTATTTT	CASSQDHRLAGDRDTQYF	TRBD2	TRBV4-1	TRBJ2-3	NA
TGTGCCAGCAGCCACTATACTAGCGGGAGTTCAGATACGCAGTATTTT	CASSHYTSGSSDTQYF	TRBD2	TRBV4-2	TRBJ2-3	many
TGTGCCATCAGTGAGGCTAGCACTACCTACAATGAGCAGTTCTTC	CAISEASTTYNEQFF	NA	TRBV10-3	TRBJ2-1	few
TGTGCCAGCTCACGACGACAGGGCCAAGAGACCCAGTACTTC	CASSRRQGQETQYF	TRBD1	TRBV18	TRBJ2-5	few
TGTGCCAGCAGCTCCCCTTTGGGCGACGAGCAGTACTTC	CASSSPLGDEQYF	NA	TRBV7-9	TRBJ2-7	few
TGCAGTGCTAGATCGTCGGCGGGACTCCCCTACAATGAGCAGTTCTTC	CSARSSAGLPYNEQFF	NA	TRBV20-1	TRBJ2-1	few
TGTGCCAGCAGTTTCCCGCTCTTCGTTATTGGCTACACCTTC	CASSFPLFVIGYTF	NA	TRBV25-1	TRBJ1-2	many
TGTGCCAGCAGCTTGGGTGGTAGGGGCATGAACACTGAAGCTTTCTTT	CASSLGGRGMNTEAFF	NA	TRBV5-4	TRBJ1-1	few
TGTGCCAGCAGTTATACTAGCGGGATAGACAATGAGCAGTTCTTC	CASSYTSGIDNEQFF	TRBD2	TRBV6-5	TRBJ2-1	NA
TGTGCCAGCAGCCAAGATTACCTCGGGGAGCAGTACTTC	CASSQDYLGEQYF	NA	TRBV4-2	TRBJ2-7	NA
TGCGCCAGCAGCCAACTGGGACAGGGGTTCACAGATACGCAGTATTTT	CASSQLGQGFTDTQYF	TRBD1	TRBV4-1	TRBJ2-3	NA
TGTGCCAGCAGTCGCCTAGCGAGTAACACCGGGGAGCTGTTTTTT	CASSRLASNTGELFF	NA	TRBV11-2	TRBJ2-2	NA
TGTGCCAGCAGCCACGGGCCAAACTATGGCTACACCTTC	CASSHGPNYGYTF	NA	TRBV7-3	TRBJ1-2	NA
TGTGCCACCAGTGATTTTACAGAACCTGATGGGACCCAGTACTTC	CATSDFTEPDGTQYF	NA	TRBV24-1	TRBJ2-5	few
TGTGCCAGTAGTCGTCGACAGGGGAGCTATGGCTACACCTTC	CASSRRQGSYGYTF	TRBD1	TRBV19	TRBJ1-2	few
TGTGCCAGCTCAGGGTTGACAGATACGCAGTATTTT	CASSGLTDTQYF	NA	TRBV5-5	TRBJ2-3	NA
TGCGCCAGCAGCTTGCAGGGGACCATCGAAAAACTGTTTTTT	CASSLQGTIEKLFF	NA	TRBV5-1	TRBJ1-4	NA
TGCAGCGTGCGTCGGGGTTACGAGCAGTACTTC	CSVRRGYEQYF	NA	TRBV29-1	TRBJ2-7	few
TGTGCCAGCAGCCAATCGGCGGGGGCAACAGGTGGCTACACCTTC	CASSQSAGATGGYTF	NA	TRBV3-1	TRBJ1-2	NA
TGCAGCGTTTGGACGGAGATCGGCACAGATACGCAGTATTTT	CSVWTEIGTDTQYF	NA	TRBV29-1	TRBJ2-3	few
TGTGCCAGCAGCTCAGACACCCTCGGGGTGGGTGAAAAACTGTTTTTT	CASSSDTLGVGEKLFF	NA	TRBV5-8	TRBJ1-4	few
TGTGCCAGCAGTTACTGGAGGGCGGGAAACTCTGGAAACACCATATATTTT	CASSYWRAGNSGNTIYF	NA	TRBV6-5	TRBJ1-3	NA
TGTGCCAGCAGTGAAAAAACGGCGGGGGAGCAAGAGACCCAGTACTTC	CASSEKTAGEQETQYF	TRBD2	TRBV25-1	TRBJ2-5	NA
TGTGCCAGCAGCTTGGAGGTAGCCGGAGTCCTGACTTTC	CASSLEVAGVLTF	NA	TRBV5-5	TRBJ2-6	NA
TGTGCCAGTAGTTACGGACCGGGACGCCCAAAAATGAACACTGAAGCTTTCTTT	CASSYGPGRPKMNTEAFF	NA	TRBV19	TRBJ1-1	NA
TGTGCCAGCAGCCATCGAGGGGCCCAAGAGACCCAGTACTTC	CASSHRGAQETQYF	NA	TRBV7-9	TRBJ2-5	NA
TGCGCCAGCAGCCCGGAGGCGGGGGGGGCCCCCTCGGCCCAGTACTTC	CASSPEAGGAPSAQYF	TRBD2	TRBV5-1	TRBJ2-5	NA
TGCGCCAGCAGCTTAAATCCGGGACAGATGGAGAATACGCAGTATTTT	CASSLNPGQMENTQYF	TRBD1	TRBV5-1	TRBJ2-3	many
TGTGCCACCAGTGATCCCGCAGGGTTGGGAAACATTCAGTACTTC	CATSDPAGLGNIQYF	NA	TRBV24-1	TRBJ2-4	few
TGTGCCACCAGTGATCGATACAGGGGGAACGACGAGCAGTACTTC	CATSDRYRGNDEQYF	TRBD1	TRBV24-1	TRBJ2-7	NA